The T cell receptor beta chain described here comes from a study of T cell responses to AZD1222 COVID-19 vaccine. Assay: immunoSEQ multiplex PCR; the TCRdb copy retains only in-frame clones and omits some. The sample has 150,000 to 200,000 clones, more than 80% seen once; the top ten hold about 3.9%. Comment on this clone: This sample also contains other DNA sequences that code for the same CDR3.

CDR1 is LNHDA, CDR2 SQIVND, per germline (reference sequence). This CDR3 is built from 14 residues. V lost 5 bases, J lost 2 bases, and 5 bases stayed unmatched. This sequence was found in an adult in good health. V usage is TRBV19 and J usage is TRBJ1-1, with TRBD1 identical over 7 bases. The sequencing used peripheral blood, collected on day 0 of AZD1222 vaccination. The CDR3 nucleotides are TGTGCCAGTAGTCGGGGACAGCTTAACACTGAAGCTTTCTTT. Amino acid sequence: CASSRGQLNTEAFF.